The 18 T cell receptor beta chains below come from one sample, sequenced in a study of T cell repertoires in cytomegalovirus infection. From the reads, TCRdb called clonotypes with MiXCR, one entry per CDR3 protein. The sample shows nearly 450,000 distinct CDR3 sequences, about a third of them seen only once. Input material: PBMCs. These receptors were taken from a human donor in good health (CMV status not recorded). Some clones in this sample may be carry-over from other donors' samples.

Concerning this clonotype: The conserved final phenylalanine or tryptophan is absent from the CDR3, which likely points to a read error. The chain links TRBV19 to TRBJ2-7; no definite D call. V was clipped by 7 bases and J by 0 bases, with 13 bases between them. The CDR3 runs 14 residues. The V gene's germline CDR1 is LNHDA and CDR2 SQIVND (reference sequence). CDR3 loop: CASTEGPSSYEQYL. In nucleotides, the CDR3 is TGTGCCAGTACGGAAGGCCCAAGCTCCTACGAGCAGTACTTA.

A few counts support this clonotype. The chain links TRBV3-1 to TRBJ2-7; the D gene is possibly TRBD2 (7 bases). V lost 7 bases, J lost 4 bases, and 17 bases lay in between. CDR3 length: 14 amino acids. Germline lookup yields CDR1 LGHDT and CDR2 YNNKEL (reference sequence). CDR3 DNA: TGTGCCAGCACTGGGGGGGGCGCCGTTTACGAGCAGTACTTC. Encoded protein: CASTGGGAVYEQYF.

The J gene is TRBJ2-5, the V gene TRBV7-6, with 9 bases matching TRBD1. There are 18 residues in the CDR3. V dropped 5 bases and J dropped 2; count of bases not matched to a gene: 15. Germline CDR1 reads SGHVS; CDR2 reads FNYEAQ. The CDR3 region has the DNA TGTGCCAGCAGCCCCGGATTCGTACAGGGGGCGAGGCAAGAGACCCAGTACTTC. As protein: CASSPGFVQGARQETQYF.

This clonotype has only a few counts. V gene TRBV18 combines with J gene TRBJ2-7; D is undetermined. The V end was cut by 2 bases, the J end by 6 bases, with 14 bases between. The CDR3 totals 14 residues. The germline gives CDR1 KGHSH, CDR2 LQKENI. Here the CDR3 reads CASSPSLQSSEQYF. CDR3 nucleotides: TGTGCCAGCTCACCATCACTGCAGAGTAGCGAGCAGTACTTC.

This clonotype has a handful of counts. The V gene is TRBV2, the J gene TRBJ1-2; D gene ambiguous. Trimming pared 7 bases from V and 8 bases from J, leaving 11 bases between. This CDR3 is 11 amino acids long. Germline lookup yields CDR1 SNHLY and CDR2 FYNNEI. In DNA form, the CDR3 reads TGTGCCAGCATGGAATCCACCGGCTACACCTTC. Protein product: CASMESTGYTF.

V and J are TRBV29-1 and TRBJ2-3, with 8 bases identical to TRBD1. The CDR3 is 16 amino acids. Germline V gives CDR1 SQVTM, CDR2 ANQGSEA. Losses at the gene ends were 4 bases for V and 2 bases for J; bases not matched to a gene: 11. The CDR3 nucleotides read TGCAGCGTTGCCCTCACAGGGGGAACTGTCACAGATACGCAGTATTTT. This codes for CSVALTGGTVTDTQYF.

This clonotype turned up a few times. The chain recombines TRBV14 with TRBJ1-3, with TRBD1 as a possible D gene (6 bases). Germline CDR1 and CDR2: SGHDN and FVKESK. The CDR3 has 16 residues. V was shortened by 1 base and J by 2 bases, with 12 bases between the two germline ends. CDR3 amino acids: CASSQVMGTTGNTIYF. The CDR3 bases are TGTGCCAGCAGCCAAGTGATGGGGACAACTGGAAACACCATATATTTT. The variable domain in full, completed from reference TRBV14 and TRBJ1-3, reads EAGVTQFPSHSVIEKGQTVTLRCDPISGHDNLYWYRRVMGKEIKFLLHFVKESKQDESGMPNNRFLAERTGGTYSTLKVQPAELEDSGVYFCASSQVMGTTGNTIYFGEGSWLTVV.

This clonotype was seen at least ten times. The rearrangement uses TRBV11-2 and TRBJ1-5; D unresolved. CDR3 length equals 14 residues. Trimming removed 1 base from V and 6 bases from J, with 10 bases in between. CDR1 SGHAT and CDR2 FQNNGV come from the germline V gene. For the CDR3, the DNA is TGTGCCAGCAGCTTAGTTGGAGGATCTCAGCCCCAGCATTTT. The encoded protein is CASSLVGGSQPQHF.

This clonotype has a count of ten or more. The chain couples TRBV2 to TRBJ2-7, with 12 bases matching TRBD2. Germline CDR1 reads SNHLY; CDR2 reads FYNNEI. The CDR3 is made up of 14 amino acids. The junction had 7 bases not matched to a gene; V was cut back by 7 bases and J by 6 bases. The chain's CDR3 is CASIPSGGAREQYF. CDR3 nucleotide sequence: TGTGCCAGCATTCCTAGCGGGGGGGCTCGCGAGCAGTACTTC.

This chain connects TRBV29-1 to TRBJ1-1; maybe TRBD1 (6 bases). CDR3 length equals 13 residues. V was trimmed by 8 bases and J by 0 bases, leaving 13 bases between them. The germline V gene encodes CDR1 SQVTM and CDR2 ANQGSEA. The CDR3 nucleotides read TGCAGCAGTCGGGGGGGCCTGAACACTGAAGCTTTCTTT. Its translation is CSSRGGLNTEAFF.

On this clonotype: A much more abundant neighbour one base away suggests this may be a read error. As DNA, the CDR3 is TGTGCCAGCAGCTCCTTCGCGGGGTCGGTGGAGACCCAGTACTTC. Translating gives CASSSFAGSVETQYF. The chain couples TRBV7-8 to TRBJ2-5; tentatively, D is TRBD2 (6 bases). The CDR3 runs to 15 residues. The ends were cut back, 4 bases at V and 5 bases at J, with 17 bases in the middle. The V gene's germline CDR1 is SGHVS and CDR2 FQNEAQ.

Only a few counts were recorded for this clonotype. The chain links TRBV5-4 to TRBJ2-2; 7 nucleotides agree with TRBD1. The J segment lost 1 base and the V segment lost 5 bases, leaving 8 bases of the junction unmatched. The CDR3 covers 16 residues. In germline, CDR1 is SGHNT, CDR2 YYREEE (reference sequence). CDR3 amino acids: CASSLGGQLNTGELFF. In DNA, the CDR3 is TGTGCCAGCAGTCTAGGGGGACAGCTGAACACCGGGGAGCTGTTTTTT.

This clonotype was seen more than once but under ten times. The chain employs TRBV6-1 and TRBJ1-5; D is possibly TRBD1 (6 bases). CDR1 is MNHNS and CDR2 is SASEGT in the germline V gene. This CDR3 has 14 amino acids. V lost 7 bases, J lost 2 bases, and 12 bases lay in between. As DNA, the CDR3 is TGTGCCAGCACGGCAGGGGTCGGCAATCAGCCCCAGCATTTT. This codes for CASTAGVGNQPQHF.

CDR3 sequence: CASRYGLAGDTTGELFF. The DNA of the CDR3 is TGTGCCAGCAGATACGGACTAGCGGGGGATACCACCGGGGAGCTGTTTTTT. The V gene is TRBV7-6, the J gene TRBJ2-2, with 13 nucleotides matching TRBD2. The CDR3 spans 17 residues. The germline V gene encodes CDR1 SGHVS and CDR2 FNYEAQ. The V gene end was trimmed by 6 bases and the J gene end by 4 bases; junction bases not matched to a gene: 8.

The V call is TRBV3-1, the J call TRBJ1-1; 8 nucleotides match TRBD1. The trim removed 5 bases at V and 10 bases at J, leaving 12 bases unmatched. From germline, CDR1 is LGHDT and CDR2 YNNKEL (reference sequence). The CDR3 is 14 residues long. The CDR3 region has the DNA TGTGCCAGCAGCTGGACCGGACAGGGTATGGCAGCTTTCTTT. It translates to CASSWTGQGMAAFF.

This clonotype was seen a handful of times. The chain has TRBV28 and TRBJ2-1; 9 nucleotides line up with TRBD2. Per the germline V gene, CDR1 is MDHEN and CDR2 is SYDVKM. The CDR3 totals 15 residues. V gave up 2 bases and J gave up 4 bases; unmatched junction bases: 3. CDR3 region: CASSLRRGGYNEQFF. In DNA, the CDR3 is TGTGCCAGCAGTTTACGGCGGGGGGGATACAATGAGCAGTTCTTC.

This clonotype was detected a few times. This chain links TRBV27 with TRBJ1-2, with D perhaps matching TRBD1 (5 bases). The CDR3 has 14 amino acids. V lost 0 bases and J lost 4, with 9 bases in between. The germline V gene encodes CDR1 MNHEY and CDR2 SMNVEV (reference sequence). CDR3 coding DNA: TGTGCCAGCAGTTTATCGGGGCAAACCTATGGCTACACCTTC. Translation gives CASSLSGQTYGYTF.

Concerning this clonotype: A single base separates this from a much larger clone, so it may be a read error. This chain uses TRBV5-4 with TRBJ2-7; possible D gene TRBD1, 6 bases. The CDR3 length is 12 residues. Trimming left V 4 bases short and J 3 bases short, with 8 bases between. Germline V gene data show CDR1 as SGHNT and CDR2 as YYREEE (reference sequence). The CDR3 DNA reads as TGTGCCAGCAGCACGGACAGCTACGAGCAGTACTTC. Its translation is CASSTDSYEQYF.